This T cell receptor beta chain was identified in a study of T cells after yellow fever vaccination. Template switching with 5'RACE generated the TCR cDNA and added a universal primer site and UMIs. Using its own MiXCR run on the 5' RACE reads, TCRdb lists one record per CDR3 protein. The repertoire holds 400,000 to 650,000 distinct CDR3 sequences, with 21% as singletons. General study points: Detected again after the booster were most primary-vaccination clones, at approximately 96% CD4 and approximately 85% CD8. Contaminants from the bulk population, in the form of abundant clonotypes, could be found in FACS-sorted repertoires.

J lost 4 bases, V lost 10 bases, and 13 bases had no gene match. This CDR3 is 18 amino acids long. The germline CDR1 and CDR2 sequences are ENHRY and SYGVKD. Concerning this clonotype itself: Its antigen is unidentified.

The clonotype was recovered from a man aged 18 to 29 who received the YFV17D yellow fever vaccine. The V and J genes are TRBV10-3 and TRBJ2-2, with 15 positions matching TRBD2. The input for sequencing was PBMCs, taken less than 25 days after the first yellow fever vaccination. The CDR3 loop reads CATQRTSGGVARTGELFF. DNA of the CDR3: TGTGCCACTCAGAGGACTAGCGGGGGGGTCGCACGCACCGGGGAGCTGTTTTTT.